The table lists the clone carrying this TCR beta chain with a few counts. Isolated RNA was reverse transcribed in full, so expressed TCRB transcripts were sequenced. Here immunoSEQ multiplex PCR was the method, and the copy in TCRdb shows in-frame clones only, minus some. This table holds around 500,000 clones, more than 9.5% found once. The data are from a study of beta chain features in type 1 diabetes. This CDR3 has 12 residues. Trimming removed 0 bases at V and 8 bases at J, with 8 bases between. Germline V gene data show CDR1 as SGHRS and CDR2 as YFSETQ. This clonotype was sampled from a woman younger than 35 in good health. This sequence joins TRBV5-1 and TRBJ1-1; no firm D call. Material: naive CD4+ T cells from blood. The CDR3 sequence: CASSLDVREAFF. As DNA, the CDR3 is TGCGCCAGCAGCTTGGATGTCAGGGAAGCTTTCTTT.